This TCR beta chain came from a study of OX40 agonist ivuxolimab in advanced cancers. Germline CDR1 reads GTSNPN; CDR2 reads SVGIG (reference sequence). The CDR3 contains 15 residues. The V and J ends lost 3 bases and 1 base respectively, with 14 bases between them. Here immunoSEQ multiplex PCR was the method, and the copy in TCRdb shows in-frame clones only, minus some. Altogether around 110,000 clones are present, over 85% being singletons, with the ten largest covering about 0.15%. Study findings and constraints: Expanded clones were, on average, more numerous among CD8+ T cells than CD4+.

In the case of this clone: No antigen is known for it.

The TCR sequence derives from an adult with an advanced solid tumor such as melanoma, head and neck, liver or kidney cancer. The sample was CD4+ or CD8+ T cells sorted from blood, taken in a trial of the OX40 agonist ivuxolimab. The chain employs TRBV30 and TRBJ2-3; D is undetermined. The CDR3 nucleotides read TGTGCCTGGAGGATATGGGCGGAAGGCACAGATACGCAGTATTTT. Amino acid sequence: CAWRIWAEGTDTQYF.